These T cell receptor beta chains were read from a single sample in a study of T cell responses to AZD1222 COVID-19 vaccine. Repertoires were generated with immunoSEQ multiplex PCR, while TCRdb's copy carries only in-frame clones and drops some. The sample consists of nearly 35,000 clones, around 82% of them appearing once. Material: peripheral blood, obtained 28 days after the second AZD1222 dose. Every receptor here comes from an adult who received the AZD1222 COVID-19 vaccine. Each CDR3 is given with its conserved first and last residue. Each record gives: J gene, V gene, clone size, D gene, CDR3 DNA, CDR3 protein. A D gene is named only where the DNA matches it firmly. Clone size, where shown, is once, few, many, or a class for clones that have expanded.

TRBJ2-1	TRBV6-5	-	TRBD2	TGTGCCAGCAGCCCAGGGCTAGCGGGAGGCAATGAGCAGTTCTTC	CASSPGLAGGNEQFF
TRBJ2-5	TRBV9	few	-	TGTGCCAGCAGCGCCCGGGGCGGACAAGAGACCCAGTACTTC	CASSARGGQETQYF
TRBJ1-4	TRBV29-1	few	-	TGCAGCGCCCTTACAGGAACTAATGAAAAACTGTTTTTT	CSALTGTNEKLFF
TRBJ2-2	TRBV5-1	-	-	TGCGCCAGCAGCCGAATGCCGGGGCGGTACACCGGGGAGCTGTTTTTT	CASSRMPGRYTGELFF
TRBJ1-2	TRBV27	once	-	TGTGCCAGCAGTTTAGCAGGATATGGCTACACCTTC	CASSLAGYGYTF
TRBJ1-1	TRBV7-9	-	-	TGTGCCAGCACCCCCTCAACATCTGAAGCTTTCTTT	CASTPSTSEAFF
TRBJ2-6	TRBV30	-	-	TGTGCCTGGGCTACGGGACCCTTTTATATTTTGCGATACGGTGCGTCTGGGGCCAACGTCCTGACTTTC	CAWATGPFYILRYGASGANVLTF
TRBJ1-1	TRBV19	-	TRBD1	TGTGCCAGTACTACAGGGGTATCTGGTTTCTTT	CASTTGVSGFF
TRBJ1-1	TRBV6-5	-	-	TGTGCCAGCAGTTCGGCAGGGTCGAACACTGAAGCTTTCTTT	CASSSAGSNTEAFF
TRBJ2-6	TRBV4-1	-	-	TGCGCCAGCAGCCAAGCCCTGTTAGCTGGGGCCAACGTCCTGACTTTC	CASSQALLAGANVLTF
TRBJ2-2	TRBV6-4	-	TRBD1	TGTGCCAGCAGTGACACAGGGGACACCGGGGAGCTGTTTTTT	CASSDTGDTGELFF
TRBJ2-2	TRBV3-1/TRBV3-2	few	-	TGTGCCAGCTATCGTACCGGGGAGCTGTTTTTT	CASYRTGELFF
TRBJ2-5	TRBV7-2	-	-	TGTGCCAGCAGCTCGACGTACCAAGAGACCCAGTACTTC	CASSSTYQETQYF
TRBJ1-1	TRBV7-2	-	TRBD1	TGTGCCAGCAGCTTAAGTTCGACAGGGGGCAAGATGAACACTGAAGCTTTCTTT	CASSLSSTGGKMNTEAFF
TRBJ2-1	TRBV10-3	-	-	TGTGCCATCAGTGAGCCAGTCGAACACTACAATGAGCAGTTCTTC	CAISEPVEHYNEQFF
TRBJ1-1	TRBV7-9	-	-	TGTGCCAGCCTTAGTCTCTACACTGAAGCTTTCTTT	CASLSLYTEAFF
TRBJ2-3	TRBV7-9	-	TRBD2	TGTGCCAGCAGTCCTCGGGGAGGGCGCCCAGATACGCAGTATTTT	CASSPRGGRPDTQYF
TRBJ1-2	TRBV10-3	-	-	TGTGCCATCAGTGAGTCTAGCAGCCAGAACTATGGCTACACCTTC	CAISESSSQNYGYTF
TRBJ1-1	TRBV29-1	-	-	TGCAGCTCGGGGACAAACACTGAAGCTTTCTTT	CSSGTNTEAFF
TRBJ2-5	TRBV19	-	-	TGTGCCAGTAGTATAAGGGCAGGGAATCGGGTGACCCAGTACTTC	CASSIRAGNRVTQYF
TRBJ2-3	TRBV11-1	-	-	TGTGCCAGCAGCCTCTACCGGGGGACAGATACGCAGTATTTT	CASSLYRGTDTQYF
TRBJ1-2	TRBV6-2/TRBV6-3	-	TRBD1	TGTGCCAGCAGTTACGAGGGGGCGAGGAGTGGCTACACCTTC	CASSYEGARSGYTF
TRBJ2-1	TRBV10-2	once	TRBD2	TGCGCCAGCACCGGACTAGCGGGGGGTACATCCTACAATGAGCAGTTCTTC	CASTGLAGGTSYNEQFF
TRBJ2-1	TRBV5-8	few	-	TGTGCCAGCAGCCGTAGACTAGGAACTGGCAATGAGCAGTTCTTC	CASSRRLGTGNEQFF
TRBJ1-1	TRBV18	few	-	TGTGCCAGCTCATCAATAGCCGAAGGAAATGAAGCTTTCTTT	CASSSIAEGNEAFF
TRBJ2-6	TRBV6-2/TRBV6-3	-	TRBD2	TGTGCCAGCAGTAAGACTAGCGGGAGCTTGGCTGGGGCCAACGTCCTGACTTTC	CASSKTSGSLAGANVLTF
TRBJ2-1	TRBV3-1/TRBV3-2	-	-	TGTGCCAGCAGCCAAGGGGCGGGATCCTTCAGGGAGCAGTTCTTC	CASSQGAGSFREQFF
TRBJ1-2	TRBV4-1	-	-	TGCGCCAGCACCGCAAACAGGGTGGGCTATGGCTACACCTTC	CASTANRVGYGYTF